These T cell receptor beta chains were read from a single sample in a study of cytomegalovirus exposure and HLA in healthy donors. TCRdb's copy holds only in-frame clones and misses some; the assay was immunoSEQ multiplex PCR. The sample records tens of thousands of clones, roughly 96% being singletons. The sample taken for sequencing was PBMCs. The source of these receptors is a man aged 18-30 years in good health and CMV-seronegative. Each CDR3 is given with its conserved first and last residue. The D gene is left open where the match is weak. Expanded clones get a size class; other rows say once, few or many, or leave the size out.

CDR3aa: CASSSTSGTGFYEQYF; CDR3nt: TGTGCCAGCAGCTCAACATCCGGGACAGGGTTTTACGAGCAGTACTTC; d_gene: TRBD1; v_gene: TRBV7-8; j_gene: TRBJ2-7; abundance: .
CDR3aa: CASSSGLAGGRGETQYF; CDR3nt: TGTGCCAGCAGTTCGGGACTAGCGGGAGGCCGGGGGGAGACCCAGTACTTC; d_gene: TRBD2; v_gene: TRBV27; j_gene: TRBJ2-5; abundance: .
CDR3aa: CVAGGNPYEQYF; CDR3nt: TGTGTGGCCGGAGGGAACCCCTACGAGCAGTACTTC; d_gene: .; v_gene: TRBV6-1; j_gene: TRBJ2-7; abundance: .
CDR3aa: CASTIGGNNQPQHF; CDR3nt: TGTGCCAGCACTATCGGGGGAAACAATCAGCCCCAGCATTTT; d_gene: .; v_gene: TRBV2; j_gene: TRBJ1-5; abundance: few
CDR3aa: CASSGTGTGVRYEQYF; CDR3nt: TGTGCCAGCAGTGGAACCGGGACAGGGGTTCGCTACGAGCAGTACTTC; d_gene: TRBD1; v_gene: TRBV6-1; j_gene: TRBJ2-7; abundance: once
CDR3aa: CASGSGRVSSGELFF; CDR3nt: TGTGCCAGCGGGAGCGGGAGGGTCTCGTCCGGGGAGCTGTTTTTT; d_gene: TRBD2; v_gene: TRBV9; j_gene: TRBJ2-2; abundance: .
CDR3aa: CASSFGQGRTGELFF; CDR3nt: TGTGCCAGCAGCTTCGGACAGGGGAGAACCGGGGAGCTGTTTTTT; d_gene: TRBD1; v_gene: TRBV7-8; j_gene: TRBJ2-2; abundance: .
CDR3aa: CASSLHRGQVTGELFF; CDR3nt: TGTGCCAGCAGCCTTCACAGGGGGCAGGTCACCGGGGAGCTGTTTTTT; d_gene: TRBD1; v_gene: TRBV14; j_gene: TRBJ2-2; abundance: once
CDR3aa: CASSVAGTPKNIQYF; CDR3nt: TGTGCCAGCAGCGTAGCGGGGACACCAAAAAACATTCAGTACTTC; d_gene: .; v_gene: TRBV9; j_gene: TRBJ2-4; abundance: .
CDR3aa: CASEIAGGWDNEQFF; CDR3nt: TGTGCCAGCGAAATAGCGGGAGGGTGGGACAATGAGCAGTTCTTC; d_gene: TRBD2; v_gene: TRBV2; j_gene: TRBJ2-1; abundance: .
CDR3aa: CASSAGTADGELFF; CDR3nt: TGCGCCAGCAGTGCGGGGACAGCTGACGGGGAGCTGTTTTTT; d_gene: TRBD1; v_gene: TRBV10-1; j_gene: TRBJ2-2; abundance: .
CDR3aa: CASSVAGNTEAFF; CDR3nt: TGTGCCAGCAGCGTAGCGGGGAACACTGAAGCTTTCTTT; d_gene: .; v_gene: TRBV9; j_gene: TRBJ1-1; abundance: .
CDR3aa: CASSFPGTGLSPLHF; CDR3nt: TGTGCCAGCAGCTTTCCCGGGACAGGGCTTTCACCCCTCCACTTT; d_gene: TRBD1; v_gene: TRBV7-2; j_gene: TRBJ1-6; abundance: .
CDR3aa: CASSLGALNPYTDTQYF; CDR3nt: TGCGCCAGCAGCTTGGGGGCCCTGAATCCCTACACAGATACGCAGTATTTT; d_gene: .; v_gene: TRBV5-1; j_gene: TRBJ2-3; abundance: .
CDR3aa: CASSYSRGAYYGYTF; CDR3nt: TGTGCCAGCAGTTACTCAAGGGGCGCATACTATGGCTACACCTTC; d_gene: .; v_gene: TRBV6-6; j_gene: TRBJ1-2; abundance: .
CDR3aa: CASCRAANYGYTF; CDR3nt: TGTGCCAGCTGCAGGGCTGCCAACTATGGCTACACCTTC; d_gene: .; v_gene: TRBV6-5; j_gene: TRBJ1-2; abundance: .
CDR3aa: CASSHPSRMNTEAFF; CDR3nt: TGCGCCAGCAGCCATCCCAGTCGAATGAACACTGAAGCTTTCTTT; d_gene: .; v_gene: TRBV4-1; j_gene: TRBJ1-1; abundance: .
CDR3aa: CASSLKLNIQYF; CDR3nt: TGTGCCAGCAGTTTGAAACTAAACATTCAGTACTTC; d_gene: .; v_gene: TRBV28; j_gene: TRBJ2-4; abundance: .
CDR3aa: CASSLSSRGGEQFF; CDR3nt: TGTGCCAGCAGCTTAAGTTCTAGGGGTGGTGAGCAGTTCTTC; d_gene: .; v_gene: TRBV7-9; j_gene: TRBJ2-1; abundance: .
CDR3aa: CASSTLNTEAFF; CDR3nt: TGTGCCAGCAGCACTCTTAACACTGAAGCTTTCTTT; d_gene: .; v_gene: TRBV5-6; j_gene: TRBJ1-1; abundance: .
CDR3aa: CASSRGGNYGYTF; CDR3nt: TGTGCCAGCAGCAGGGGAGGGAACTATGGCTACACCTTC; d_gene: .; v_gene: TRBV6-1; j_gene: TRBJ1-2; abundance: .
CDR3aa: CASSLGGTSGRRETQYF; CDR3nt: TGTGCCAGCAGCTTAGGGGGGACTAGCGGGAGGAGAGAGACCCAGTACTTC; d_gene: TRBD2; v_gene: TRBV7-2; j_gene: TRBJ2-5; abundance: .